These 5 T cell receptor beta chains were sequenced from one sample in a study of blood T cell repertoires in COVID-19. Assay used: immunoSEQ multiplex PCR; TCRdb lists only in-frame clones, some missing. The sample carries around 130,000 clones, approximately 88% recorded once. The sample taken for sequencing was peripheral blood. Receptors originate from a young woman who had recovered from COVID-19.

This chain joins TRBV7-2 and TRBJ2-3, with 8 bases matching TRBD1. Germline CDR1 and CDR2: SGHTA and FQGNSA. V was clipped by 1 base and J by 9 bases; unmatched bases: 3. The CDR3 runs to 13 residues. The CDR3 loop is CASSLGWTGTQYF. In DNA, the CDR3 is TGTGCCAGCAGCTTAGGCTGGACAGGGACGCAGTATTTT.

There are a few counts of this clone. The chain uses TRBV2 and TRBJ1-1; no reliable D call. Trimming removed 4 bases from V and 5 bases from J, with 14 bases in between. Germline V gene lookup returns CDR1 SNHLY and CDR2 FYNNEI. The CDR3 has 14 amino acids. CDR3 in amino acids: CASSVREALTEAFF. As DNA, the CDR3 is TGTGCCAGCAGTGTCCGGGAAGCCTTAACTGAAGCTTTCTTT.

This clone turned up a few times. The rearrangement uses TRBV19 and TRBJ2-1; 9 bases fit TRBD2. The CDR3 extends over 18 amino acids. Germline CDR1 reads LNHDA; CDR2 reads SQIVND (reference sequence). V gave up 5 bases and J gave up 0 bases; unmatched junction bases: 11. CDR3 amino acids: CASSPPRGRGGSYNEQFF. In DNA form, the CDR3 reads TGTGCCAGTAGTCCCCCGAGGGGGCGGGGGGGCTCCTACAATGAGCAGTTCTTC.

The chain recombines TRBV6-6 with TRBJ1-4; D ambiguous. V lost 2 bases and J lost 4, with 11 bases in between. The CDR3 runs to 15 residues. The germline V gene has CDR1 MNHNY and CDR2 SVGAGI (reference sequence). Here the CDR3 DNA reads TGTGCCAGCAGTTACGAGATGAGAAGTAATGAAAAACTGTTTTTT. Residues: CASSYEMRSNEKLFF.

This chain joins TRBV9 and TRBJ2-7; 11 nucleotides agree with TRBD2. The germline V gene has CDR1 SGDLS and CDR2 YYNGEE. The trim removed 4 bases at V and 2 bases at J, leaving 8 bases unmatched. The CDR3 loop spans 16 amino acids. CDR3 region: CASSLGSTSGAYEQYF. The CDR3 nucleotides are TGTGCCAGCAGCTTGGGGTCGACTAGCGGGGCCTACGAGCAGTACTTC.